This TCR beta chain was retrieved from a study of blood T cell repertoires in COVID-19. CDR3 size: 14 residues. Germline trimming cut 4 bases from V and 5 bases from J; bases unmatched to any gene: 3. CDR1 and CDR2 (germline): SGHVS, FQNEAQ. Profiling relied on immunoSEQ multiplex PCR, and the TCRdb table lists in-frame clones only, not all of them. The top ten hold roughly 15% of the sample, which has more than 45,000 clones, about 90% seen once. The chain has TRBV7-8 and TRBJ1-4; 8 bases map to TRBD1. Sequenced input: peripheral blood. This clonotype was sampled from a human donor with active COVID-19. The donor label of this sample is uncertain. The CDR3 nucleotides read TGTGCCAGCAGCTCCTGGACAGGGAATGAAAAACTGTTTTTT. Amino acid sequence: CASSSWTGNEKLFF.